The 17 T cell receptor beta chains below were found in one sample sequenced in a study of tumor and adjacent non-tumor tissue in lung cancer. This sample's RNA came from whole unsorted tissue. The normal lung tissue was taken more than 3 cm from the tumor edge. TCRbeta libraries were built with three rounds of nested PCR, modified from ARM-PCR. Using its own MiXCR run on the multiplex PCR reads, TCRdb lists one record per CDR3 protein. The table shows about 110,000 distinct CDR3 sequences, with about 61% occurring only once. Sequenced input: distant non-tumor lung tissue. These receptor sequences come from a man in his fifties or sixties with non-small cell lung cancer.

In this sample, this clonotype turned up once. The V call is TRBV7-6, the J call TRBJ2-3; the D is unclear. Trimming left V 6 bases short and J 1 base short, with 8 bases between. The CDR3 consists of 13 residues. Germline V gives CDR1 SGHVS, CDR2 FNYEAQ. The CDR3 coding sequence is TGTGCCAGCAGATCAGGCCGCACAGATACGCAGTATTTT. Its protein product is CASRSGRTDTQYF. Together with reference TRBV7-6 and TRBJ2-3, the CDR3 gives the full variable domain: GAGVSQSPRYKVTKRGQDVALRCDPISGHVSLYWYRQALGQGPEFLTYFNYEAQQDKSGLPNDRFSAERPEGSISTLTIQRTEQRDSAMYRCASRSGRTDTQYFGPGTRLTVL.

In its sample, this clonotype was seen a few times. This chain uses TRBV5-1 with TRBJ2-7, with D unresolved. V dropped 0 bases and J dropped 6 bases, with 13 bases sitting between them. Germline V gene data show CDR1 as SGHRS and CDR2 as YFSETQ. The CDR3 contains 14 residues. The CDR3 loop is CASSLGGPSGEQYF. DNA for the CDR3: TGCGCCAGCAGCTTGGGTGGTCCCTCTGGCGAGCAGTACTTC.

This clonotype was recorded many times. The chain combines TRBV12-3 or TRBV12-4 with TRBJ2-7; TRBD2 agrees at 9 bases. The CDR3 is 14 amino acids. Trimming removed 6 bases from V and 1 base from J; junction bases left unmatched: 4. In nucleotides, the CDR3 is TGTGCCAGCAGGCTAGCGGGGCAATCCTACGAGCAGTACTTC. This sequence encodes CASRLAGQSYEQYF.

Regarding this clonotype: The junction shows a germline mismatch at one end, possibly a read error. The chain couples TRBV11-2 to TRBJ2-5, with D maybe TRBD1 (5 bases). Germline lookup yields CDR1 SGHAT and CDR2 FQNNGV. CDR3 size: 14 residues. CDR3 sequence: CASSLDGAGETQYF. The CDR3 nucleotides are TGTGCTAGCAGCCTAGACGGAGCAGGGGAGACCCAGTACTTC.

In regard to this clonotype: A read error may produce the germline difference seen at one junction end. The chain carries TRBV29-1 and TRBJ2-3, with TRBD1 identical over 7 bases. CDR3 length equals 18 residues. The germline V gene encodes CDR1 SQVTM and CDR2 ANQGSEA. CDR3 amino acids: CSVDIGKRGRVGTDMQYF. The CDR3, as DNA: TGCAGCGTTGATATAGGGAAGAGGGGGCGGGTAGGAACAGATATGCAGTATTTT.

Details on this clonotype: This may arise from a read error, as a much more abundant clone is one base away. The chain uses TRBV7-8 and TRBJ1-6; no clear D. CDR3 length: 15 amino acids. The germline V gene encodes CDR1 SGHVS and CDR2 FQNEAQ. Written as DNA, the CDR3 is TGTGCCAGCATCTTAGCGGGCAGTCTATCTTCACCCCTCCACTTT. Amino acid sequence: CASILAGSLSSPLHF.

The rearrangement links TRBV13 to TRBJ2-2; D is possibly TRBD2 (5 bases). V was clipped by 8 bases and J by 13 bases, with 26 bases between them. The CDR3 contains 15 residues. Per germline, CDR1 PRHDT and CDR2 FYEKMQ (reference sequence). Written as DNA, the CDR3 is TGTGCCAGCTCCATAAGGCTGGTGGGCACCGGAGGGCTGTTTTTT. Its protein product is CASSIRLVGTGGLFF. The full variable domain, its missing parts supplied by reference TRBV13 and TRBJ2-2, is AAGVIQSPRHLIKEKRETATLKCYPIPRHDTVYWYQQGPGQDPQFLISFYEKMQSDKGSIPDRFSAQQFSDYHSELNMSSLELGDSALYFCASSIRLVGTGGLFFGEGSRLTVL.

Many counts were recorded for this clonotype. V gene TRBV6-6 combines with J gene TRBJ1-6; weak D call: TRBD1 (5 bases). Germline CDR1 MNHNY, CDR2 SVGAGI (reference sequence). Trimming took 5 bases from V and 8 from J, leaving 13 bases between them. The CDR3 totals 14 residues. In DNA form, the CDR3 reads TGTGCCAGCAGTACCGGGACTTCACATTCACCCCTCCACTTT. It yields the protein CASSTGTSHSPLHF.

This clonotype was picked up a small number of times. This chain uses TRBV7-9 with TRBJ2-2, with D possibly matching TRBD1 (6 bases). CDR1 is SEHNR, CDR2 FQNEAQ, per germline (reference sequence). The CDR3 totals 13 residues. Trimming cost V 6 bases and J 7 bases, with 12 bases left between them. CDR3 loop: CASSEQGVGELFF. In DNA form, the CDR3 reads TGTGCCAGCAGTGAACAGGGTGTCGGGGAGCTGTTTTTT.

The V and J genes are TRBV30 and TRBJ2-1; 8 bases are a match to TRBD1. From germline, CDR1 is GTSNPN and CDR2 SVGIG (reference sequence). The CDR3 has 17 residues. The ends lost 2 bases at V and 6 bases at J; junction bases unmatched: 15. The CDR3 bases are TGTGCCTGGAGTCCGAAACGCCTACCGGGACAGGCCAATGAGCAGTTCTTC. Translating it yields CAWSPKRLPGQANEQFF. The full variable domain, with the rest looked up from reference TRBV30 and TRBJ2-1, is SQTIHQWPATLVQPVGSPLSLECTVEGTSNPNLYWYRQAAGRGLQLLFYSVGIGQISSEVPQNLSASRPQDRQFILSSKKLLLSDSGFYLCAWSPKRLPGQANEQFFGPGTRLTVL.

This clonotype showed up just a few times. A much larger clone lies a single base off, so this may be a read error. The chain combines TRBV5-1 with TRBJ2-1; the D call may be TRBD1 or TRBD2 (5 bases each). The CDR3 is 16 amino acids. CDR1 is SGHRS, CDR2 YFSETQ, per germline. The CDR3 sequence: CVSSLIAGTVNNEQFF. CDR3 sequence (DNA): TGCGTCAGCAGCTTGATCGCAGGGACGGTCAACAATGAGCAGTTCTTC.

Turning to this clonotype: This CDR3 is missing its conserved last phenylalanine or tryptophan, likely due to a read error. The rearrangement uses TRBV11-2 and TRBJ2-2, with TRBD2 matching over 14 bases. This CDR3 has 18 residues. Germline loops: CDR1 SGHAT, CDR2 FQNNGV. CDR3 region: CTSSTGLAGATNTGELFL. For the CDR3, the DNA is TGTACCAGCAGCACGGGACTAGCGGGAGCGACGAACACCGGGGAGCTGTTTCTT.

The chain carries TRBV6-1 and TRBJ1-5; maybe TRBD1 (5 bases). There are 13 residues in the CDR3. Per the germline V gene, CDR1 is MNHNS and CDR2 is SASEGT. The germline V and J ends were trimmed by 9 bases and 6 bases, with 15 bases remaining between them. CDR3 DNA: TGTGCCAGGAACGAAGAGGGACCTCAGCCCCAGCATTTT. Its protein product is CARNEEGPQPQHF.

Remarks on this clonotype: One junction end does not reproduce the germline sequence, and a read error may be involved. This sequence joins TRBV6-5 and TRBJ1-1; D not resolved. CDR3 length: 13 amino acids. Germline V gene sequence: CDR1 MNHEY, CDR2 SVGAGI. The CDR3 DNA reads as TGTGTCTCTCAGTCTGGGGAACGCACTGAAGTTTTCTTT. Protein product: CVSQSGERTEVFF.

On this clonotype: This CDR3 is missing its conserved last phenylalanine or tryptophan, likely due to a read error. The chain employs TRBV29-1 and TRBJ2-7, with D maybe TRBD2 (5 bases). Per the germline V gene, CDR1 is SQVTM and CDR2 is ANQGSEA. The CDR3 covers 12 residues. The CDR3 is CSVNPLTGEQYL. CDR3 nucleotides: TGCAGTGTCAACCCTCTTACGGGAGAGCAGTACTTA.

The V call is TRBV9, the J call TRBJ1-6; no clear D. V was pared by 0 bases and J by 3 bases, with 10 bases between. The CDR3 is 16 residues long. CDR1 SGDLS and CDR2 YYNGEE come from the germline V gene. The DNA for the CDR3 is TGTGCCAGCAGCGTAGAAGCAACTGGCTATAATTCACCCCTCCACTTT. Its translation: CASSVEATGYNSPLHF.

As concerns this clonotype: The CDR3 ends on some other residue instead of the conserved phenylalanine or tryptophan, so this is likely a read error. CDR3 bases: TGTGCCAGCGGAGGACGGGAAAACACCGGGGAGCTGTTTTTG. Amino acids: CASGGRENTGELFL. V and J are TRBV12-3 or TRBV12-4 and TRBJ2-2; D might be TRBD2 (5 bases). This CDR3 spans 14 amino acids. Trimming removed 8 bases from V and 2 bases from J, with 12 bases in between.